The source of this T cell receptor (beta chain) is a study of control samples from healthy donors and cancer patients. Profiled with immunoSEQ multiplex PCR; TCRdb holds only in-frame clones, not every one. The table records some 120,000 clones, about 90% of them present only once. The CDR3 length is 14 residues. Trimming removed 4 bases from V and 3 bases from J; junction bases left unmatched: 4. From germline, CDR1 is ENHRY and CDR2 SYGVKD. Sequencing was done on a sample of blood. This clonotype was sampled from a man in his fifties in good health. V gene TRBV10-3 combines with J gene TRBJ1-2; 8 bases are shared with TRBD1. The CDR3 bases are TGTGCCATCAGTGGGACAGGGTTCGACTATGGCTACACCTTC. It is translated as CAISGTGFDYGYTF.